This TCR beta chain was documented in a study of T cell changes during pregnancy in multiple sclerosis. Germline CDR1 and CDR2: ENHRY and SYGVKD. V shed 2 bases and J shed 5 bases, with 28 bases lying between them. CDR3 length: 19 residues. This table comes from immunoSEQ multiplex PCR, and its TCRdb copy is limited to in-frame clones, with some not included. The sample holds fewer than 150,000 clones, approximately 96% seen once. The origin of this receptor is a female donor with multiple sclerosis, enrolled in a pregnancy study. The source material was peripheral blood, sampled after pregnancy. The chain is built from TRBV10-3 and TRBJ2-7, with D possibly being TRBD1 (6 bases). CDR3 in amino acids: CAISETYSKGSGDFHEQYF. DNA of the CDR3: TGTGCCATCAGTGAGACATACTCAAAGGGATCAGGGGATTTCCACGAGCAGTACTTC.